This T cell receptor beta chain derives from a study of T cell clonality in common variable immunodeficiency (dated by TCRdb to between 2015 and 2017). Summary of the overall study and its limitations: Even though DNA input was the same, control samples had an average of around 81,000 unique sequences each, compared with about 32,000 in CVID samples. CVID subjects shared fewer TCRbeta clones with each other than healthy controls did (p < 0.0001). TCRbeta clonality was higher in CVID subjects than in healthy controls (t-test p = 0.018), and the increase was most characteristic of about a third of subjects. Differences among patients in the CVID cohort limited the correlations between repertoire features and clinical complications. According to the authors, figuring out what caused the increased clonality in CVID would require sequencing the repertoires of T cell subpopulations. CVID TCRbeta sequences reportedly showed fewer deletions and N-nucleotide insertions and lacked highly modified clones with 13 or more V deletions.

The sample holds many counts of this clone. The clone's antigen remains unknown. The read halts 3 residues ahead of the CDR3 end, with the missing end drawn from the germline J gene. CVID samples and control samples contributed equivalent amounts of genomic DNA as sequencing input. For every sample, a 60 bp segment covering the rearranged TCRbeta CDR3 region was amplified and then sequenced. The immunoSEQ assay, a bias-corrected multiplex PCR with high-throughput sequencing, was employed for TCRbeta amplification. Processing in the source paper ran as follows. Each unique nucleotide sequence was treated as a clone and annotated with V, D and J genes, copy number and frequency. Sequences were labeled productive if in frame, and non-productive if out of frame or containing stop codons. Clonality was calculated from Shannon's entropy as previously described. The predicted amino acid sequences of productive clones were used to derive mean CDR3 Kyte-Doolittle hydropathy. Scaled V gene usage was hierarchically clustered using Manhattan distance and complete linkage with the R hclust function. Clone sharing by CDR3 amino acid sequence was assessed by resampling 12 repertoires per group over 100 rounds. The repertoires were screened for about 70 published EBV-specific TCRbeta sequences and a few hundred published CMV-specific TCRbeta sequences. A couple of CVID samples yielding fewer than 10,000 sequences were excluded from analysis, leaving fewer than 50 CVID repertoires. Imported from immuneACCESS, the table was reduced by TCRdb to in-frame sequences with V and J called. These copies leave out some clones; in studies compared against another copy, an unresolved V gene accounts for under half, and the cause of the remainder is not known. V and J calls and clone size are those listed in that table; D and trimming were worked out from the DNA. The data for this sample show 15,000 to 20,000 clones, each detected more than once. Approximately 2.5% of the sample is taken by the ten largest.

CVID was diagnosed by standard criteria: serum IgG, IgA and/or IgM reduced below normal range, plus specific antibody deficiency. A total of 45 or so subjects (approximately 15 female and some 30 male; age range roughly 9 to 64 years, mean age about 40) were included in the CVID group. Predominantly Caucasian heritage was noted among both the CVID patients and the healthy controls. At the time of study participation, every CVID subject had been on replacement immunoglobulin therapy for at least one year. At blood collection, none of the CVID subjects was ill or on immunomodulatory or immunosuppressive medication. From each donor, about 5 to 8.5 ml of heparinized peripheral whole blood was collected. TCRbeta CDR3 repertoires were sequenced from genomic DNA of adults with common variable immune deficiency (CVID) and healthy adult controls. Diluted blood was subjected to density centrifugation over Hypaque 1077 or Ficoll-Paque for isolation of peripheral blood mononuclear cells. Genomic DNA was obtained from unsorted mononuclear cells using either Qiagen column purification or a centrifugation-based method.

Compared with germline, V lacks 0 bases and J lacks 3 bases; bases without a gene match: 10. CDR1 and CDR2 are drawn from the germline V gene (reference sequence): DFQATT, SNEGSKA. Including cysteine and phenylalanine, the CDR3 has 16 amino acids. Of the CDR3's DNA, 39 bases were read; they are in frame from base 1. Sequencing was performed on peripheral blood mononuclear cells. The receptor was isolated from a human donor with common variable immunodeficiency. The chain uses TRBV20-1 and TRBJ2-7; TRBD2 lines up with 8 middle nucleotides. Partial CDR3 DNA: TGCAGTGCTAGAGATCCGGGGGGGAGGGCCCTCTACGAG. This encodes CSARDPGGRALYE. The full-length CDR3 reads as CSARDPGGRALYEQYF.